This section outlines one T cell receptor (beta chain) sequence together with its context. What it binds is unknown. These data come from a study of siplizumab effects on memory and regulatory T cells. General study findings and limits: Roughly 75-97% of dividing CD4+ or CD8+ clones were without an attributable naive or memory phenotype. The apparent diversity of naive T cells exceeded that of memory cells, and naive T cells seemed to make a major contribution to the alloresponse.

Method: immunoSEQ multiplex PCR; TCRdb's copy keeps in-frame clones and lacks some. The sample contains 50,000 to 55,000 clones, about 97% of which appear only once. The CDR3 covers 13 residues. Deletions cut 3 bases from V and 4 bases from J, with 9 bases between. From germline, CDR1 is WSHSY and CDR2 SAAADI. The chain carries TRBV10-2 and TRBJ1-1; the D gene is possibly TRBD1 (6 bases). This clonotype was sampled from a human donor in good health. The sequenced material came from naive CD4+ T cells sorted from blood. CDR3 region: CASSEQGSTEAFF. The CDR3 region has the DNA TGCGCCAGCAGTGAACAGGGAAGCACTGAAGCTTTCTTT.